These T cell receptor beta chains were read from a single sample in a study of shared clonotypes between healthy human individuals. The method was immunoSEQ multiplex PCR; TCRdb's version includes in-frame clones alone and lacks a portion of them. The data contain fewer than 650,000 clones, 76% of them singletons. Sequenced: PBMCs. The receptors shown here come from a middle-aged woman in good health. Some clones in this sample may be carry-over from other donors' samples. Both conserved end residues are part of each CDR3. The order of the fields is CDR3 length, V gene, clone size, D gene, CDR3 protein. A D gene is named only where the DNA matches it firmly. Clone sizes are given selectively: once, few, many, or a class where the clone is expanded.

15 | TRBV9 | NA | TRBD2 | CASSPLAGGTDTQYF
13 | TRBV5-6 | NA | NA | CASSLGKNYGYTF
15 | TRBV25-1 | NA | TRBD1 | CASSDPGTGVYEQYF
16 | TRBV10-1 | NA | NA | CASSARTAYATYGYTF
15 | TRBV7-8 | NA | TRBD2 | CASSSLAGGSDTQYF
13 | TRBV6-5 | few | TRBD1 | CASRSIRQGGGFF
14 | TRBV7-3 | NA | NA | CASSSQGGVYGYTF
15 | TRBV19 | few | NA | CASSITGFNNQPQHF
11 | TRBV6-6 | NA | NA | CASLWGVEQFF
13 | TRBV27 | NA | NA | CASSLFTNTEAFF
13 | TRBV7-8 | NA | NA | CASSAGTFYGYTF
12 | TRBV15 | NA | NA | CATSRDFYEQYF
15 | TRBV30 | once | TRBD2 | CAWRSGATNTGELFF
15 | TRBV9 | NA | NA | CASSVVAGMNTEAFF
13 | TRBV5-8 | NA | NA | CASSLAGRNEQYF
14 | TRBV7-9 | few | NA | CASSLDGGLAPQHF
12 | TRBV7-2 | NA | NA | CASSSASDTQYF
14 | TRBV13 | NA | NA | CASSPRQYTGELFF
15 | TRBV11-3 | NA | NA | CASSLGLAGTGELFF
15 | TRBV11-2 | many | NA | CASSSGTSLYNEQFF
12 | TRBV19 | NA | TRBD1 | CASNDRGIGYTF
16 | TRBV11-1 | few | NA | CASSRGGTEANYGYTF
14 | TRBV6-6 | NA | NA | CASRAAGSNQPQHF
19 | TRBV7-8 | NA | TRBD1 | CASSFAPPPQTGNTDTQYF
12 | TRBV5-1 | NA | NA | CASSWGSGELFF
15 | TRBV18 | NA | TRBD2 | CASSVTSGRTDTQYF
14 | TRBV4-2 | few | TRBD1 | CASSLGQGGTEAFF
16 | TRBV27 | NA | NA | CASSLSGLVSGRELFF
14 | TRBV18 | NA | NA | CASSLYVDTGELFF